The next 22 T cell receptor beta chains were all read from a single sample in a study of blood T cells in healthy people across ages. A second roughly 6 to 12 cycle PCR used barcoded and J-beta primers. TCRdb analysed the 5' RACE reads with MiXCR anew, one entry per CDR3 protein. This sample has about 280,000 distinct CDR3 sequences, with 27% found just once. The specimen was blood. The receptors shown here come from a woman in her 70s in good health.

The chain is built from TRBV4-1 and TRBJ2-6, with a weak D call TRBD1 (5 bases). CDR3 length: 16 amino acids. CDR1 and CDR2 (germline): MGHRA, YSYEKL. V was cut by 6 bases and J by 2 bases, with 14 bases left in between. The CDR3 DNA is TGCGCCAGCAGTTCGCTACAGGACCCTGGGGCCAACGTCCTGACTTTC. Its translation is CASSSLQDPGANVLTF.

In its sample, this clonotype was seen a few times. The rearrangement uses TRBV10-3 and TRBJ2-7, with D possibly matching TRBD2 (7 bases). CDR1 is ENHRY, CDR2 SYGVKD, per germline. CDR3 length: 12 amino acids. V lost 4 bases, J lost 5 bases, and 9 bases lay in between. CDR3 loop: CAISGGGHEQYF. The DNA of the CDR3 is TGTGCCATCAGTGGGGGGGGCCACGAGCAGTACTTC.

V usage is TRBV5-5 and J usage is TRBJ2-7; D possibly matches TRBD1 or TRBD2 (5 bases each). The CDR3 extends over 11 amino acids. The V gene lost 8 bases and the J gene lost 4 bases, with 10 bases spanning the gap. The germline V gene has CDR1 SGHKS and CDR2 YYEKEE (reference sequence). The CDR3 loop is CASHWGYEQYF. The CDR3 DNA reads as TGTGCCAGTCATTGGGGGTACGAGCAGTACTTC.

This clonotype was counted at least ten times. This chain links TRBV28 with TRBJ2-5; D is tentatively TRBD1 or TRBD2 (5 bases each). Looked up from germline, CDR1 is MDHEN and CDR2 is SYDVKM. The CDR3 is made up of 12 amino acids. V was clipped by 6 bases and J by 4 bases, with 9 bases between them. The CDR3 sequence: CASSGTRETQYF. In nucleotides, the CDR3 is TGTGCCAGCAGCGGGACCCGAGAGACCCAGTACTTC.

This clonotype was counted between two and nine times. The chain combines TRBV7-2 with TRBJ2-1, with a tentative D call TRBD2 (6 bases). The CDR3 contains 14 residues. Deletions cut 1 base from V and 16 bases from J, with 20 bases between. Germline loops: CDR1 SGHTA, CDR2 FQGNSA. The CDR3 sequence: CASSLEGRFDGRFF. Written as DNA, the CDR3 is TGTGCCAGCAGCTTAGAGGGGAGGTTCGATGGACGATTCTTC.

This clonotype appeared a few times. The DNA of the CDR3 is TGCGCCAGCAGCCGGGACGGGGGCCCGGAGACCCAGTACTTC. It translates to CASSRDGGPETQYF. The gene calls are TRBV5-1 and TRBJ2-5, with D perhaps TRBD1 or TRBD2 (6 bases each). The ends were cut back, 4 bases at V and 5 bases at J, with 15 bases in the middle. Germline CDR1 is SGHRS and CDR2 is YFSETQ. CDR3 length: 14 amino acids.

The CDR3 is CASSYPGEGNQPQHF. CDR3 DNA: TGTGCCAGCAGTTACCCGGGGGAGGGAAATCAGCCCCAGCATTTT. The chain carries TRBV6-6 and TRBJ1-5; TRBD1 might be the D (5 bases). Germline CDR1 MNHNY, CDR2 SVGAGI (reference sequence). This CDR3 has 15 residues. The V end lost 2 bases, the J end lost 4 bases, and 12 bases lay between the germline ends.

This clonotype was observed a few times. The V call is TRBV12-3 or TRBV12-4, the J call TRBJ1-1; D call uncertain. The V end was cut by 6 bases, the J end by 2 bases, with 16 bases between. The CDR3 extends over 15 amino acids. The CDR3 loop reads CASRLPVRTNTEAFF. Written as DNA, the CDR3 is TGTGCCAGCAGGCTACCAGTCAGGACCAACACTGAAGCTTTCTTT.

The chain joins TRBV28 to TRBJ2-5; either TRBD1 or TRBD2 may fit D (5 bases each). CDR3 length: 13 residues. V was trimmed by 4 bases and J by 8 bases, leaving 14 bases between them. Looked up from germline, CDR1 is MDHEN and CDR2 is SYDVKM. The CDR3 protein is CASSWDLSRTQYF. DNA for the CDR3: TGTGCCAGCAGTTGGGACCTATCGCGTACCCAGTACTTC.

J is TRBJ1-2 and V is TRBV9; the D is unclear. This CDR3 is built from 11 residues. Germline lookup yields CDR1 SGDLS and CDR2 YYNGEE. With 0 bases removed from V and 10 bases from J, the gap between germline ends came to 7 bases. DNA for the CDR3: TGTGCCAGCAGCGTAGGGGCCTCCTACACCTTC. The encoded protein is CASSVGASYTF.

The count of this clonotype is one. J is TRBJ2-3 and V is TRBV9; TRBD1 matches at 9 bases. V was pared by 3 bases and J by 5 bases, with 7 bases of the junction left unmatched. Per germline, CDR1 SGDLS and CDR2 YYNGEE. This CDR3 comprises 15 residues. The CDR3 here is CASSALTGGGDTQYF. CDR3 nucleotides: TGTGCCAGCAGCGCTTTGACAGGGGGTGGAGATACGCAGTATTTT.

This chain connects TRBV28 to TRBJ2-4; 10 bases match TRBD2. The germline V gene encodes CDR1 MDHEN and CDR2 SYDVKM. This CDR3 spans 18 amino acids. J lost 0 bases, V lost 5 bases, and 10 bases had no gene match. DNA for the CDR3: TGTGCCAGCAGTCCTACTAGCGGGATGATTGGAGCCAAAAACATTCAGTACTTC. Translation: CASSPTSGMIGAKNIQYF.

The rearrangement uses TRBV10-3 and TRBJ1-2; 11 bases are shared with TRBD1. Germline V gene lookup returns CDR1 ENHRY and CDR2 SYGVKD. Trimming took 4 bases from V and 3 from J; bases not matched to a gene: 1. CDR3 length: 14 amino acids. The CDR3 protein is CAISGDRGDYGYTF. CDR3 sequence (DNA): TGTGCCATCAGTGGGGACAGGGGGGACTATGGCTACACCTTC.

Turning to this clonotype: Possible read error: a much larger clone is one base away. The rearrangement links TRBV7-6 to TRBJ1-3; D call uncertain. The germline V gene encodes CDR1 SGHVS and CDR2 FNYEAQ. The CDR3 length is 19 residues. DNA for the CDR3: TGTGCCAGCAGCTTCGGCCGGATCGGCGCCACAAGTAATGGAAGCACCATATATTTT. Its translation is CASSFGRIGATSNGSTIYF.

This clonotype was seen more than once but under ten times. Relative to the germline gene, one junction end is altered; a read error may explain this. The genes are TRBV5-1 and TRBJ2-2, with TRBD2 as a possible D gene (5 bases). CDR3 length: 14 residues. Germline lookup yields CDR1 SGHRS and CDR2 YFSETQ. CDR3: CASSTFMTTGEPFF. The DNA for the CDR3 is TGCGCCAGCAGCACCTTTATGACCACCGGGGAGCCGTTTTTT.

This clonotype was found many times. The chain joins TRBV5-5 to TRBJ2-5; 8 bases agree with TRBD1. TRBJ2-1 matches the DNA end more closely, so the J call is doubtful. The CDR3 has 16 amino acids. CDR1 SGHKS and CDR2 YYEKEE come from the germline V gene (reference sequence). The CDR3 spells CASSLTVGTGLNEQFF. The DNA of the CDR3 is TGTGCCAGCAGCTTGACGGTTGGGACAGGTCTCAATGAGCAGTTCTTC.

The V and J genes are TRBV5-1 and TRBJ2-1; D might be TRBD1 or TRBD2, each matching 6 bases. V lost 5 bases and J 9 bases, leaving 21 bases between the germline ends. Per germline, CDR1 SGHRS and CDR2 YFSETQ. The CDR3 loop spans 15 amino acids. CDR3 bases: TGCGCCAGCAGGGTGGACACAGGGTCAGCGGGTGAGCAGTTCTTC. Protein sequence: CASRVDTGSAGEQFF. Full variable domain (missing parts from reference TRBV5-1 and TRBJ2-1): KAGVTQTPRYLIKTRGQQVTLSCSPISGHRSVSWYQQTPGQGLQFLFEYFSETQRNKGNFPGRFSGRQFSNSRSEMNVSTLELGDSALYLCASRVDTGSAGEQFFGPGTRLTVL.

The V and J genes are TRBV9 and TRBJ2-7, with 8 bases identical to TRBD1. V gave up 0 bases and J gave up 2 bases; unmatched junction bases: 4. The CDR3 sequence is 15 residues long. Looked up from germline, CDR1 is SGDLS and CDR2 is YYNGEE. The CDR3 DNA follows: TGTGCCAGCAGCGTAGCTGGGACAGGCCCCTACGAGCAGTACTTC. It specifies CASSVAGTGPYEQYF.

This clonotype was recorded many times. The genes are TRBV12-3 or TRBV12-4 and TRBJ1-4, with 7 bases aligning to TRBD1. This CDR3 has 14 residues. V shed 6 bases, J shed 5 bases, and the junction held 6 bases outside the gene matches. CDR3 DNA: TGTGCCAGCAGCTATGACAGGGTCAATGAAAAACTGTTTTTT. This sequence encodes CASSYDRVNEKLFF.

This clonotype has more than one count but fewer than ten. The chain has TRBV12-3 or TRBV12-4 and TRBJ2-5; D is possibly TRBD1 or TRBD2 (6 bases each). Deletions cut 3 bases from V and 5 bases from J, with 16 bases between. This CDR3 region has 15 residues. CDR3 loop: CASSFGGGAGETQYF. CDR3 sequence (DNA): TGTGCCAGCAGTTTTGGGGGCGGGGCCGGTGAGACCCAGTACTTC.

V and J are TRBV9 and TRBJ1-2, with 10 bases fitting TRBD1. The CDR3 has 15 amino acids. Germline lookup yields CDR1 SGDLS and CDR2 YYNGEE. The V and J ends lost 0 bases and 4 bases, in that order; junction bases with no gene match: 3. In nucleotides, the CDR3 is TGTGCCAGCAGCGTAGCCGGGACAGGGGCCTATGGCTACACCTTC. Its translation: CASSVAGTGAYGYTF.

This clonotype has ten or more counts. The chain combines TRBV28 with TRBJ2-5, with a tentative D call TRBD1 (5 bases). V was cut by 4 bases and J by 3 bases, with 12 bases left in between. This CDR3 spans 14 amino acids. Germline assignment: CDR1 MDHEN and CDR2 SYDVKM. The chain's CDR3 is CASSSAYRKETQYF. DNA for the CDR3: TGTGCCAGCAGTTCAGCTTACAGGAAAGAGACCCAGTACTTC.